This TCR beta chain was profiled in a study of CD8 T cells in ankylosing spondylitis. The V gene end was trimmed by 6 bases and the J gene end by 6 bases; junction bases not matched to a gene: 5. This CDR3 has 15 residues. Study conclusions and caveats: For ankylosing spondylitis blood, a TCR beta motif of fewer than 10 highly homologous variants appeared characteristic. There were earlier reports of some motif variants in reactive arthritis synovial fluid and blood.

On this clonotype itself: Antigen unknown.

By quantitative 5'-RACE with molecular barcodes, the TCR beta libraries were made. TCRdb itself ran the 5' RACE reads through MiXCR, one entry per CDR3 protein. The sample consists of over 700,000 distinct CDR3 sequences, roughly 20% of them appearing once. The chain carries TRBV12-3 or TRBV12-4 and TRBJ2-2; 12 positions agree with TRBD2. This TCR came from a male donor with ankylosing spondylitis. The sequencing input was blood, either unsorted or a sorted T cell fraction (not recorded which). The CDR3 sequence: CASSMTSGSSGELFF. The CDR3 DNA is TGTGCCAGCAGCATGACTAGCGGGAGTTCCGGGGAGCTGTTTTTT.